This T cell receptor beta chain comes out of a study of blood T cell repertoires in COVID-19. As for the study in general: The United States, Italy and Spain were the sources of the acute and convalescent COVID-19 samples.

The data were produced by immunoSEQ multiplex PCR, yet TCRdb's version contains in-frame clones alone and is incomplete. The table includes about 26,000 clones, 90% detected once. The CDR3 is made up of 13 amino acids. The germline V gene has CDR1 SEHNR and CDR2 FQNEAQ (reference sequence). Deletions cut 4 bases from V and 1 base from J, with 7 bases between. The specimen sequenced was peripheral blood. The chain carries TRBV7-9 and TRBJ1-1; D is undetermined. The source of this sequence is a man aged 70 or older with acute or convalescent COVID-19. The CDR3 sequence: CASSSQENTEAFF. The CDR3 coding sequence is TGTGCCAGCAGCTCGCAGGAGAACACTGAAGCTTTCTTT.